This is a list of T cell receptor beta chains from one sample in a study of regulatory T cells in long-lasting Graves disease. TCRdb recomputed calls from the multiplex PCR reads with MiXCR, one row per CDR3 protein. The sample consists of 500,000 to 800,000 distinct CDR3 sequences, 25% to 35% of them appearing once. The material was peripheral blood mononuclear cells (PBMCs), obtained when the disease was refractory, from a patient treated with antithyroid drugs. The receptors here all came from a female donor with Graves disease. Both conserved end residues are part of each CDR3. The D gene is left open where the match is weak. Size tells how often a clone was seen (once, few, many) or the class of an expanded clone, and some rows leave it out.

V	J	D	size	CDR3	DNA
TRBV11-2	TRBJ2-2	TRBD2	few	CASSWTSGSLTGELFF	TGTGCCAGCAGCTGGACTAGCGGGAGTCTCACCGGGGAGCTGTTTTTT
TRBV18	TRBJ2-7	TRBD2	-	CASSPLSGSYEQYF	TGTGCCAGCTCACCACTTAGCGGGAGTTACGAGCAGTACTTC
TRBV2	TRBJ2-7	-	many	CASSFGRQGRNEQYF	TGTGCCAGCAGTTTTGGACGCCAGGGTCGCAACGAGCAGTACTTC
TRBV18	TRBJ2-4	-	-	CASSPGGVGKNIQYF	TGTGCCAGCTCACCGGGGGGCGTCGGCAAAAACATTCAGTACTTC
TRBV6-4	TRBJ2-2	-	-	CASSYRPGTGELFF	TGTGCCAGCAGTTACCGCCCGGGAACCGGGGAGCTGTTTTTT
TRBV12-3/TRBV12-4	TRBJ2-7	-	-	CASSLGPARRSYEQYF	TGTGCCAGCAGTTTAGGCCCGGCCCGGCGCTCCTACGAGCAGTACTTC
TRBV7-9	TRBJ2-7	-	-	CASSFGGVSDEQYF	TGTGCCAGCAGCTTTGGCGGGGTCTCTGATGAGCAGTACTTC
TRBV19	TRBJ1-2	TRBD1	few	CATSTGISYTF	TGTGCCACCTCGACAGGGATTAGCTACACCTTC
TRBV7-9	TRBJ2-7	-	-	CASSLVREVYEQYF	TGTGCCAGCAGCTTAGTGAGGGAAGTGTACGAGCAGTACTTC
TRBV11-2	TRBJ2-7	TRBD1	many	CASSLDWGQGYEQYF	TGTGCCAGCAGCTTAGACTGGGGACAGGGATACGAGCAGTACTTC
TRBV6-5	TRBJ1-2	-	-	CASSYATALDGYGYTF	TGTGCCAGCAGTTATGCGACAGCCCTCGACGGCTATGGCTACACCTTC
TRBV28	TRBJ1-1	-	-	CASSLIAEGMAEAFF	TGTGCCAGCAGTTTAATAGCGGAGGGTATGGCTGAAGCTTTCTTT
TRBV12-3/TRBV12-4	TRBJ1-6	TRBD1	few	CASSPRQGISSPLHF	TGTGCCAGCAGCCCAAGACAGGGAATTAGTTCACCCCTCCACTTT
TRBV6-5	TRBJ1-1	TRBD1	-	CASSYTPGQGAEAFF	TGTGCCAGCAGTTACACACCGGGACAGGGGGCTGAAGCTTTCTTT
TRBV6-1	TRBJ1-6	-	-	CASSPFVWGESPLHF	TGTGCCAGCAGCCCCTTCGTTTGGGGGGAATCACCCCTCCACTTT
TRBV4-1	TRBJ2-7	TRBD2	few	CASRPSSGRPFYEQYF	TGCGCCAGCAGACCATCTAGCGGGAGGCCCTTCTACGAGCAGTACTTC
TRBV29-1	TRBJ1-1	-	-	CSVAVRTEAFF	TGCAGCGTTGCTGTTAGGACTGAAGCTTTCTTT
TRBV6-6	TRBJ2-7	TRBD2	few	CASSYSMTSGPQYF	TGTGCCAGCAGTTACTCGATGACTAGCGGGCCGCAGTACTTC
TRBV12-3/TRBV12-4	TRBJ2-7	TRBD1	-	CASRGGTGLGEQYF	TGTGCCAGCAGGGGGGGGACAGGGCTGGGCGAGCAGTACTTC
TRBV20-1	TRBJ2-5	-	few	CSAREKGDKRETQYF	TGCAGTGCTAGAGAAAAGGGGGATAAGCGGGAGACCCAGTACTTC
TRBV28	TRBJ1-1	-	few	CASSLRRILGPEAFF	TGTGCCAGCAGTTTACGCAGAATACTCGGCCCTGAAGCTTTCTTT
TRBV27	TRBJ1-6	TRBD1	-	CASRNPGQGAYGNSPLHF	TGTGCCAGCAGGAACCCGGGACAGGGGGCGTACGGGAATTCACCCCTCCACTTT
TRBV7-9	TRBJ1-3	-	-	CASSIQGLGNTIYF	TGTGCCAGCAGTATACAGGGACTTGGAAACACCATATATTTT
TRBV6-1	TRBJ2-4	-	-	CASSNPSPRGPYF	TGTGCCAGCAGCAACCCCTCCCCCCGGGGCCCGTACTTC
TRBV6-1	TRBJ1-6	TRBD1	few	CASSKWTGRDSPLHF	TGTGCCAGCAGTAAGTGGACAGGTCGTGATTCACCCCTCCACTTT
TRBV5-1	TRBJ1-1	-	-	CASSLDWPTEAFF	TGCGCCAGCAGCTTGGATTGGCCGACTGAAGCTTTCTTT
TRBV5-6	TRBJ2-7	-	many	CASSFLSSYEQYF	TGTGCCAGCAGCTTTCTCAGCTCCTACGAGCAGTACTTC
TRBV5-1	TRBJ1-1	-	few	CASRFPGPGTEAFF	TGCGCCAGCAGGTTTCCAGGACCCGGCACTGAAGCTTTCTTT
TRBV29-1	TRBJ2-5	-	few	CSVDSGSAGETQYF	TGCAGCGTTGACAGCGGTTCGGCGGGTGAGACCCAGTACTTC
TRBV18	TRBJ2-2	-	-	CASSHDTGELFF	TGTGCCAGCTCCCATGACACCGGGGAGCTGTTTTTT
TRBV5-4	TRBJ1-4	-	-	CASSLVEVGDEKLFF	TGTGCCAGCAGCTTGGTTGAGGTCGGGGATGAAAAACTGTTTTTT
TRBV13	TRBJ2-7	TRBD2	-	CASSAPLPSGRDSYEQYF	TGTGCCAGCAGCGCGCCCCTCCCTAGCGGGAGAGACTCCTACGAGCAGTACTTC
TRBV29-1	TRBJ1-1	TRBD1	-	CSVVGRVGQLNTEAFF	TGCAGCGTTGTTGGCCGGGTGGGACAGTTGAACACTGAAGCTTTCTTT
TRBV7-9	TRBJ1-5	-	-	CASNPTGNSNQPQHF	TGTGCCAGCAACCCGACGGGGAATAGCAATCAGCCCCAGCATTTT
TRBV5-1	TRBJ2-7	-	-	CASSTRLGSYEQYF	TGCGCCAGCAGCACAAGGCTGGGCTCCTACGAGCAGTACTTC
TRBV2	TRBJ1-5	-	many	CASSGDENQPQHF	TGTGCCAGCAGTGGGGATGAGAATCAGCCCCAGCATTTT
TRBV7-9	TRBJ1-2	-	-	CASSLAHEGGNGYTF	TGTGCCAGCAGCTTAGCTCATGAGGGAGGGAATGGCTACACCTTC
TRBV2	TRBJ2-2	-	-	CASSSLQNTGELFF	TGTGCCAGCAGCTCACTTCAGAACACCGGGGAGCTGTTTTTT
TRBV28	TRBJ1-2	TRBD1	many	CASTGTGTPNNYGYTF	TGTGCCAGTACCGGGACAGGGACCCCTAATAACTATGGCTACACCTTC
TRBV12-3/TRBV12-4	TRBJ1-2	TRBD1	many	CASSQDRGSRGYTF	TGTGCCAGCAGTCAGGACAGGGGGAGTCGTGGCTACACCTTC
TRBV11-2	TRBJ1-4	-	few	CASSLEGGAKLFF	TGTGCCAGCAGCTTAGAGGGTGGGGCTAAACTGTTTTTT
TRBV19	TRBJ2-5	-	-	CASSISLQETQYF	TGTGCCAGTAGTATTTCTCTCCAAGAGACCCAGTACTTC
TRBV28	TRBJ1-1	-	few	CASSFTPTVLNTEAFF	TGTGCCAGCAGTTTCACCCCGACAGTACTGAACACTGAAGCTTTCTTT
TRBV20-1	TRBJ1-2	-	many	CSAQKGGRGSYGYTF	TGCAGTGCCCAGAAGGGCGGCAGGGGCTCCTATGGCTACACCTTC
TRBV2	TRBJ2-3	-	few	CASSELVASTDTQYF	TGTGCCAGCAGTGAACTAGTGGCCTCCACAGATACGCAGTATTTT
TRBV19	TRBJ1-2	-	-	CASSIEATGPYGYTF	TGTGCCAGTAGTATAGAGGCAACAGGGCCTTATGGCTACACCTTC
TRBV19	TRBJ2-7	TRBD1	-	CASSAPDRGNYEQYF	TGTGCCAGTAGTGCCCCGGACAGGGGGAACTACGAGCAGTACTTC
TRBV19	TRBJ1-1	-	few	CASSPRTHTEAFF	TGTGCCAGTAGTCCGCGGACACACACTGAAGCTTTCTTT
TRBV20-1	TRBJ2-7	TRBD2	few	CSANLAGVPYEQYF	TGCAGTGCTAATCTAGCGGGAGTGCCCTACGAGCAGTACTTC